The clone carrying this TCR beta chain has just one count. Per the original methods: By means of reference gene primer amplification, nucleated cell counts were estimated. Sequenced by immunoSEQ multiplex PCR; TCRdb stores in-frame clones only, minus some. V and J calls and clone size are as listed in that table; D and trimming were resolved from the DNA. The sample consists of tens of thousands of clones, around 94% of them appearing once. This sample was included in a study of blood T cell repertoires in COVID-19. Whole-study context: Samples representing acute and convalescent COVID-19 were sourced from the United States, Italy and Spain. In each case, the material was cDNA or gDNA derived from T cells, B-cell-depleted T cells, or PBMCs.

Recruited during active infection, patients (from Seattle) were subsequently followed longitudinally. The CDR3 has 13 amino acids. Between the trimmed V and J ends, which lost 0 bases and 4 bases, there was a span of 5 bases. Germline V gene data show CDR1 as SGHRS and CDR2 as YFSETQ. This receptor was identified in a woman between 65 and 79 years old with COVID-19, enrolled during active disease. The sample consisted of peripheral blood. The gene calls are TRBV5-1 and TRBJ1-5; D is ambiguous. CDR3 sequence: CASSLAYNQPQHF. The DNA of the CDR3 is TGCGCCAGCAGCTTGGCCTATAATCAGCCCCAGCATTTT.